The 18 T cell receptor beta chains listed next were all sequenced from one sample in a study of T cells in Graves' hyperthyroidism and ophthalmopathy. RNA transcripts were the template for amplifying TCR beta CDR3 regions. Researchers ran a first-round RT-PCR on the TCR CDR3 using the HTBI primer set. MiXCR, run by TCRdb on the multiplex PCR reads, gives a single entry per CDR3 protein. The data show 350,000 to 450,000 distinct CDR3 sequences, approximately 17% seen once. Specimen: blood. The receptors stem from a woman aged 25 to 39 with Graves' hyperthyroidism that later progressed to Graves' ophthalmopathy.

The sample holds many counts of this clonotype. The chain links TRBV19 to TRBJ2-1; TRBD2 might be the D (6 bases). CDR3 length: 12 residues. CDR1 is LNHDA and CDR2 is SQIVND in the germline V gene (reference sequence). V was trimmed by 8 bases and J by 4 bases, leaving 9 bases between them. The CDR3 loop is CASLSGYNEQFF. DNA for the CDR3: TGTGCCAGTCTTAGCGGATACAATGAGCAGTTCTTC.

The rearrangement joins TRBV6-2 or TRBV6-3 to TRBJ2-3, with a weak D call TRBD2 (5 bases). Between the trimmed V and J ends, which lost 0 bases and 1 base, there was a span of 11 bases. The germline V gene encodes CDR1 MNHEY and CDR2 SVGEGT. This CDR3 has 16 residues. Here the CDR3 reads CASSYSFTGGTDTQYF. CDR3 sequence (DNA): TGTGCCAGCAGTTACTCGTTCACCGGGGGCACAGATACGCAGTATTTT.

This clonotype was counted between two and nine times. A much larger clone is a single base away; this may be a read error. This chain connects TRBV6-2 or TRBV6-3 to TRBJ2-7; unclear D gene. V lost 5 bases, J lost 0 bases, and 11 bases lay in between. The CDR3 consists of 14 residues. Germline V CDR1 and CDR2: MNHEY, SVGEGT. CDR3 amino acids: CASSPLRNSYEQYF. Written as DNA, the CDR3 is TGTGCCAGCAGTCCCCTTCGCAACTCCTACGAGCAGTACTTC.

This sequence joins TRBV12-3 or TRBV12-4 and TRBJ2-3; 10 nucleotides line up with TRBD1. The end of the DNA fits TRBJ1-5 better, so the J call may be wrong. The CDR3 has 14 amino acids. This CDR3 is CASSPGQGTDTQHF. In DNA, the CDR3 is TGTGCCAGCAGTCCGGGACAGGGGACAGATACGCAGCATTTT.

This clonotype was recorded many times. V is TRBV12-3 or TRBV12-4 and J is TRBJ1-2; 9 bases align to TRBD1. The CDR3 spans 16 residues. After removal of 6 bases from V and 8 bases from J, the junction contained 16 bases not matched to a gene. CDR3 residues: CASSPPGQGGSRGYTF. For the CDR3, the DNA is TGTGCCAGCAGCCCGCCGGGACAGGGCGGGTCGAGGGGCTACACCTTC.

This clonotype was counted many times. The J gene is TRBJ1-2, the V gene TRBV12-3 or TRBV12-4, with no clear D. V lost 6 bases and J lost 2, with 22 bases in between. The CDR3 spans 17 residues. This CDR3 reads CASSRLLQSKPNYGYTF. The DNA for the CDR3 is TGTGCCAGCAGCCGTCTTTTACAGAGTAAACCCAACTATGGCTACACCTTC.

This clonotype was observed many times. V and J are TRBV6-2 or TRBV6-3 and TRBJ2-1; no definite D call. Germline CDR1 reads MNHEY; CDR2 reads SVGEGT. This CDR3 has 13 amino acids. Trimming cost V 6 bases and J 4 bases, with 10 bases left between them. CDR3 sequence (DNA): TGTGCCAGCAGCCTCGGTTTTTACAATGAGCAGTTCTTC. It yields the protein CASSLGFYNEQFF.

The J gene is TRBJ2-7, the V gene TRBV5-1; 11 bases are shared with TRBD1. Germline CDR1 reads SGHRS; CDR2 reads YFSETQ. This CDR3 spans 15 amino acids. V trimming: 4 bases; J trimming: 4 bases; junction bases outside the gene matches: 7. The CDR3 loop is CASSKGGTGGYEQYF. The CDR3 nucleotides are TGCGCCAGCAGCAAGGGCGGGACAGGGGGATACGAGCAGTACTTC.

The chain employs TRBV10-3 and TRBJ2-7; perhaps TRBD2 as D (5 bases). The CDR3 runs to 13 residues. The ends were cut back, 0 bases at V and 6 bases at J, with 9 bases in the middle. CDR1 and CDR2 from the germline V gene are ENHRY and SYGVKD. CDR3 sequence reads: CAISESTGSEQYF. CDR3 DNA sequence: TGTGCCATCAGTGAGTCGACGGGGAGCGAGCAGTACTTC.

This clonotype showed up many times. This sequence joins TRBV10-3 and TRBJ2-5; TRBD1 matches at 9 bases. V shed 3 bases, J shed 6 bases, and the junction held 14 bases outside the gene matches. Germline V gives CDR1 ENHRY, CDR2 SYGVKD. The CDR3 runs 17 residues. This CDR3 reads CAISDFISGQGRKTQYF. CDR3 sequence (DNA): TGTGCCATCAGTGACTTCATTTCGGGACAGGGTAGGAAGACCCAGTACTTC.

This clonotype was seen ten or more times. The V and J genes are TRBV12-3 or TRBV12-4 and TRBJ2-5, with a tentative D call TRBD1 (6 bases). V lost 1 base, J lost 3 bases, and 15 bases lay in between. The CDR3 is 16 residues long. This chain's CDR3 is CASSLVYMDRKETQYF. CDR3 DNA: TGTGCCAGCAGTTTAGTTTATATGGACAGAAAAGAGACCCAGTACTTC.

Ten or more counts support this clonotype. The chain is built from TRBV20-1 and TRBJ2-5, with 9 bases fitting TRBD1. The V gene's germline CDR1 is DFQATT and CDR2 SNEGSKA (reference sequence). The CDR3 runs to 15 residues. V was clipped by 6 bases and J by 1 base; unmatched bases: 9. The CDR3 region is CSATPGQGTQETQYF. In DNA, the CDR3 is TGCAGTGCGACCCCGGGACAGGGAACCCAAGAGACCCAGTACTTC.

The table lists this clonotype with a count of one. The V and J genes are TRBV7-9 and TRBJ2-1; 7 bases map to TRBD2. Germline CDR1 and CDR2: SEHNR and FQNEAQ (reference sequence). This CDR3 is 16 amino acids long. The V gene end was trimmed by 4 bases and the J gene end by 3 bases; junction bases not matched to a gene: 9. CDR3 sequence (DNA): TGTGCCAGCAGCTACCGGGGGGAGCGGCACTACAATGAGCAGTTCTTC. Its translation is CASSYRGERHYNEQFF.

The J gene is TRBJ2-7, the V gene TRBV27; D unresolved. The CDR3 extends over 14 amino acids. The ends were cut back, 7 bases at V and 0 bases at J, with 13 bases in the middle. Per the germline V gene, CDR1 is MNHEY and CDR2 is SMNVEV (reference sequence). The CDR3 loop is CASKIGGTSYEQYF. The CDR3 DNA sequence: TGTGCCAGCAAGATTGGTGGAACCTCCTACGAGCAGTACTTC.

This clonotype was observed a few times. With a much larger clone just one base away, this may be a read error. The CDR3 nucleotides read TGTGCCAGGGAGTTCTCCTGCAATGAGCAGTTCTTC. This codes for CAREFSCNEQFF. This sequence joins TRBV19 and TRBJ2-1, with D uncertain. The CDR3 consists of 12 residues. The germline gives CDR1 LNHDA, CDR2 SQIVND (reference sequence).

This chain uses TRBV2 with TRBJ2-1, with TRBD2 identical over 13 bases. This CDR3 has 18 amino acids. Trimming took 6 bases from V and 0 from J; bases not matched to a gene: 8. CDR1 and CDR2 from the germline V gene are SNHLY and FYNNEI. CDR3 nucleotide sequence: TGTGCCAGCAGGCCTCCGGGACTAGCGGGAATCTCCTACAATGAGCAGTTCTTC. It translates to CASRPPGLAGISYNEQFF.

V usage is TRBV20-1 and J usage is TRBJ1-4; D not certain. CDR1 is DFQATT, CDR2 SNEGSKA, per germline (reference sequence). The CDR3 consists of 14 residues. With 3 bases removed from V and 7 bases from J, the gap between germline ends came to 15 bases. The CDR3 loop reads CSASGVGLSEKLFF. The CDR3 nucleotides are TGCAGTGCTAGTGGGGTAGGGTTGAGTGAAAAACTGTTTTTT.

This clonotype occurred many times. The CDR3 spells CASRETGRDDYGYTF. For the CDR3, the DNA is TGTGCCAGCAGGGAGACAGGGAGAGATGACTATGGCTACACCTTC. The J gene is TRBJ1-2, the V gene TRBV6-1, with 7 nucleotides matching TRBD1. Germline V gives CDR1 MNHNS, CDR2 SASEGT. The CDR3 is made up of 15 amino acids. Trimming removed 6 bases from V and 3 bases from J; junction bases left unmatched: 10.